This entry concerns a single TCR beta chain. Method: immunoSEQ multiplex PCR; TCRdb's copy keeps in-frame clones and lacks some. The sample yields around 40,000 clones, around 80% seen once. The CDR3 length is 15 residues. V was pared by 4 bases and J by 8 bases, with 18 bases between. Germline CDR1 reads LGHNA; CDR2 reads YNFKEQ. There was relapse after autologous stem cell transplantation in every patient, and there was variation in brentuximab vedotin exposure. The entry originates in a study of PD-1 blockade in classical Hodgkin lymphoma. The clonotype comes from a human donor with classical Hodgkin lymphoma. This sample comprised peripheral blood mononuclear cells (PBMCs), obtained at baseline. The gene calls are TRBV4-2 and TRBJ2-1, with D possibly being TRBD2 (7 bases). CDR3 coding DNA: TGTGCCAGCAGCCGCGGGGGCGACCCATTTGATGAGCAGTTCTTC. Amino acid sequence: CASSRGGDPFDEQFF.